This T cell receptor beta chain was retrieved from a study of OX40 agonist ivuxolimab in advanced cancers. Across the whole study: Dosing consisted of intravenous ivuxolimab at 0.01 to 10 mg/kg every 2 weeks.

Study observations and caveats: Some nonresponders also had low normalized T-cell clonal expansion.

Concerning this clone: What it recognizes is unknown. Mismatch with germline at one junction end may stem from a read error.

The CDR3 has 13 residues. CDR1 and CDR2 (germline): SSHAT, FNYEAQ (reference sequence). Clones were sequenced by immunoSEQ multiplex PCR, and TCRdb holds only the in-frame ones, with some missing. The table lists roughly 35,000 clones, roughly four fifths of them singletons. The specimen was CD4+ or CD8+ T cells sorted from blood, collected in a trial of the OX40 agonist ivuxolimab. The V and J genes are TRBV7-7 and TRBJ2-1; possible D gene TRBD1, 5 bases. This receptor was identified in an adult with an advanced solid tumor such as melanoma, head and neck, liver or kidney cancer. The CDR3 spells CASSLNPGNEQFF. CDR3 DNA: TGTGCTAGCAGCTTAAACCCAGGGAATGAGCAGTTCTTC.